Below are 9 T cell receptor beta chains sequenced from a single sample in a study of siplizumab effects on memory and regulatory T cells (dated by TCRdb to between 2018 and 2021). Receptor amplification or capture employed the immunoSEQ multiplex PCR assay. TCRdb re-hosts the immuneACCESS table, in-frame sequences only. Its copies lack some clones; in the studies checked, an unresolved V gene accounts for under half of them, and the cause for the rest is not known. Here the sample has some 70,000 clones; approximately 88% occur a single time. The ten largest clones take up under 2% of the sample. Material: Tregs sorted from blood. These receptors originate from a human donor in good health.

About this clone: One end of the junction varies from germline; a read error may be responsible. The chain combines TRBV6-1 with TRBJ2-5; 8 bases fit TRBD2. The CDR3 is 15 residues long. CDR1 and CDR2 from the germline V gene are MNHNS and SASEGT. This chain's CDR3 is CAISDRGGTQETQYF. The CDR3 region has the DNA TGTGCCATCAGTGATCGGGGGGGGACTCAAGAGACCCAGTACTTC.

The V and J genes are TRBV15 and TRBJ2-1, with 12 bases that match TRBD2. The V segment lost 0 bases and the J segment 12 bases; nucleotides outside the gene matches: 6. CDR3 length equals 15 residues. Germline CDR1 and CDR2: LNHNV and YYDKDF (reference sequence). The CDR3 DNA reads TGTGCCACCAGCAGAGATTTACTAGCGGGAGGCTCGCAGTTCTTC. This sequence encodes CATSRDLLAGGSQFF.

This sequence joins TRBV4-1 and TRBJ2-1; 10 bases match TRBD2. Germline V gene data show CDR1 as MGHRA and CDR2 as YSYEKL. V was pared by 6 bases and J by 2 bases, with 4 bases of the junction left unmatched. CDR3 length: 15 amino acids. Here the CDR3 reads CASRTLAGAYNEQFF. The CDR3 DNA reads TGCGCCAGCAGGACCCTAGCGGGAGCCTACAATGAGCAGTTCTTC.

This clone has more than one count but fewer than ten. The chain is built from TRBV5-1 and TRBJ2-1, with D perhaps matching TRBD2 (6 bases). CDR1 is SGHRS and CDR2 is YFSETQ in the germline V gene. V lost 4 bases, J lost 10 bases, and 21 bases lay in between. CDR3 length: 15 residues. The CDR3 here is CASSPTGTGNGEQFF. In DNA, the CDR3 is TGCGCCAGCAGCCCGACCGGGACTGGGAACGGGGAGCAGTTCTTC.

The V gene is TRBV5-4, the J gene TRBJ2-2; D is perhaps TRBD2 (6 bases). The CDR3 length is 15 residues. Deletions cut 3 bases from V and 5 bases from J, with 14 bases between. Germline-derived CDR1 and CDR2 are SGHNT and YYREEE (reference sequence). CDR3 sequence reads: CASSSGGMATGELFF. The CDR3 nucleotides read TGTGCCAGCAGCTCTGGGGGGATGGCTACCGGGGAGCTGTTTTTT.

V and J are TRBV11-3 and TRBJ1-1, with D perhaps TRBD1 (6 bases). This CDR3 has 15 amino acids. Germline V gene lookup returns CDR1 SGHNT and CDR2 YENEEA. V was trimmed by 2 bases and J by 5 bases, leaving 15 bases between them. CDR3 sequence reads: CASSLKSRGWTEAFF. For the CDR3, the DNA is TGTGCCAGCAGCTTAAAATCCAGGGGATGGACTGAAGCTTTCTTT.

The CDR3 sequence: CASSDNRGYSTEAFF. The CDR3 region has the DNA TGTGCCAGCAGTGATAACAGGGGGTATAGCACTGAAGCTTTCTTT. The gene calls are TRBV6-1 and TRBJ1-1; TRBD1 agrees at 8 bases. CDR1 is MNHNS, CDR2 SASEGT, per germline. This CDR3 has 15 residues. Unmatched junction bases numbered 7, after V lost 3 bases and J lost 4 bases.

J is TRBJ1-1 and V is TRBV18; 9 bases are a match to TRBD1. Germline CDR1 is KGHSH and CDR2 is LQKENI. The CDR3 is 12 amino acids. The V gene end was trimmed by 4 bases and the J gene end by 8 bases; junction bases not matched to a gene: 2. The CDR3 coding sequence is TGTGCCAGCTCACGACAGGGGGACGAAGCTTTCTTT. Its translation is CASSRQGDEAFF.

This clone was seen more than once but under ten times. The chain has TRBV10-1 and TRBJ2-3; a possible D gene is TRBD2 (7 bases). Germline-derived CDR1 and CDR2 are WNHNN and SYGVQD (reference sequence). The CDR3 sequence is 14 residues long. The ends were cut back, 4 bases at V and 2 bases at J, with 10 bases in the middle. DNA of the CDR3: TGCGCCAGCAGTGCGGGGGGCCCCACAGATACGCAGTATTTT. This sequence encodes CASSAGGPTDTQYF.